Below, 31 T cell receptor beta chains from the same sample are listed, as sequenced in a study of cytomegalovirus exposure and HLA in healthy donors. The PCR contained 60 Vbeta and 13 Jbeta primers. TCRdb's table, derived via immunoSEQ multiplex PCR, lists solely in-frame clones and lacks some. The repertoire consists of 150,000 to 200,000 clones, with approximately 79% occurring once and the leading ten covering about 14%. The material sequenced was PBMCs. The receptors derive from a middle-aged man in good health and CMV-seropositive.

V is TRBV2 and J is TRBJ1-6; 9 bases map to TRBD1. This CDR3 is built from 15 residues. Germline V CDR1 and CDR2: SNHLY, FYNNEI. The J segment lost 8 bases and the V segment lost 4 bases, leaving 6 bases of the junction unmatched. CDR3 nucleotides: TGTGCCAGCAGTGTAAAGGACAGGGGATATTCACCCCTCCACTTT. Its translation: CASSVKDRGYSPLHF.

J is TRBJ2-7 and V is TRBV4-3, with D uncertain. CDR1 and CDR2 from the germline V gene are LGHNA and YSLEER. V lost 0 bases and J lost 4, with 7 bases in between. The CDR3 runs to 13 residues. The CDR3 nucleotides are TGCGCCAGCAGCCAAGATCAGGAATACGAGCAGTACTTC. This sequence encodes CASSQDQEYEQYF.

This clone was picked up a small number of times. V is TRBV9 and J is TRBJ2-2; 9 bases align to TRBD2. From germline, CDR1 is SGDLS and CDR2 YYNGEE. Trimming cost V 0 bases and J 6 bases; bases outside gene matches: 6. The CDR3 runs 16 residues. The CDR3 DNA follows: TGTGCCAGCAGCGTAGCTGCGGGGGGGCGGGCCGGGGAGCTGTTTTTT. Residues: CASSVAAGGRAGELFF. Looking up the rest from reference TRBV9 and TRBJ2-2 gives the full variable domain: DSGVTQTPKHLITATGQRVTLRCSPRSGDLSVYWYQQSLDQGLQFLIQYYNGEERAKGNILERFSAQQFPDLHSELNLSSLELGDSALYFCASSVAAGGRAGELFFGEGSRLTVL.

The genes are TRBV15 and TRBJ1-6; unclear D gene. Germline lookup yields CDR1 LNHNV and CDR2 YYDKDF (reference sequence). Trimming pared 0 bases from V and 6 bases from J, leaving 21 bases between. The length of the CDR3 is 19 residues. Here the CDR3 reads CATSRDNTPWASGNSPLHF. CDR3 bases: TGTGCCACCAGCAGAGATAACACCCCTTGGGCAAGTGGTAATTCACCCCTCCACTTT.

This clone was seen only once. Other nucleotide sequences in the sample specify the same CDR3. This chain uses TRBV7-9 with TRBJ2-5; maybe TRBD2 (6 bases). This CDR3 has 14 amino acids. Trimming cost V 0 bases and J 2 bases, with 7 bases left between them. The germline V gene encodes CDR1 SEHNR and CDR2 FQNEAQ (reference sequence). The CDR3 loop is CASSLAGGQETQYF. The DNA of the CDR3 is TGTGCCAGCAGCTTAGCGGGGGGACAAGAGACCCAGTACTTC.

As DNA, the CDR3 is TGTGCCAGCAGCTCAACAGGGACCAATCAGCCCCAGCATTTT. As protein: CASSSTGTNQPQHF. The chain joins TRBV5-6 to TRBJ1-5; D might be TRBD1 (6 bases). This CDR3 has 14 residues. Germline V gene sequence: CDR1 SGHDT, CDR2 YYEEEE. Trimming removed 3 bases from V and 3 bases from J, with 10 bases in between.

V and J are TRBV28 and TRBJ1-5; no definite D call. The CDR3 runs to 16 residues. Germline V CDR1 and CDR2: MDHEN, SYDVKM. With 1 base removed from V and 0 bases from J, the gap between germline ends came to 10 bases. The CDR3 spells CASSLFRGYSNQPQHF. The CDR3 DNA reads as TGTGCCAGCAGTTTATTCCGCGGGTATAGCAATCAGCCCCAGCATTTT.

This chain connects TRBV6-5 to TRBJ2-2, with TRBD2 as a possible D gene (6 bases). The germline V gene has CDR1 MNHEY and CDR2 SVGAGI. The CDR3 covers 15 residues. V lost 4 bases and J lost 1, with 10 bases in between. CDR3 amino acids: CASSSSEGNTGELFF. In DNA, the CDR3 is TGTGCCAGCAGTTCGTCGGAGGGGAACACCGGGGAGCTGTTTTTT.

V usage is TRBV4-3 and J usage is TRBJ1-4, with 7 bases fitting TRBD1. Germline loops: CDR1 LGHNA, CDR2 YSLEER. This CDR3 region has 17 residues. After removal of 0 bases from V and 2 bases from J, the junction contained 6 bases not matched to a gene. The CDR3 nucleotides are TGCGCCAGCAGCCAAGATCGGGTAGGGGGCACTAATGAAAAACTGTTTTTT. Amino acid sequence: CASSQDRVGGTNEKLFF.

The rearrangement joins TRBV6-5 to TRBJ1-6, with 7 bases lining up with TRBD1. Germline V gene sequence: CDR1 MNHEY, CDR2 SVGAGI. V trimming: 0 bases; J trimming: 10 bases; junction bases outside the gene matches: 6. The CDR3 is 15 amino acids. CDR3 sequence reads: CASSYSGQAASPLHF. DNA for the CDR3: TGTGCCAGCAGTTACTCAGGACAGGCAGCCTCACCCCTCCACTTT.

A few counts support this clone. The chain combines TRBV6-5 with TRBJ1-6, with D unresolved. The CDR3 loop spans 13 amino acids. Germline loops: CDR1 MNHEY, CDR2 SVGAGI. V dropped 2 bases and J dropped 6 bases, with 5 bases sitting between them. The DNA for the CDR3 is TGTGCCAGCAGTTACGGTAGTAATTCACCCCTCCACTTT. Encoded protein: CASSYGSNSPLHF.

This sequence joins TRBV5-6 and TRBJ2-7, with 11 bases matching TRBD1. The J segment lost 6 bases and the V segment lost 4 bases, leaving 3 bases of the junction unmatched. From germline, CDR1 is SGHDT and CDR2 YYEEEE. The CDR3 loop spans 13 amino acids. The CDR3 sequence is CASSHGTGGEQYF. CDR3 nucleotides: TGTGCCAGCAGCCACGGGACAGGGGGCGAGCAGTACTTC.

A remark on this clone: Other nucleotide sequences in the sample specify the same CDR3. The chain carries TRBV5-1 and TRBJ1-4, with a weak D call TRBD1 (6 bases). The CDR3 consists of 14 residues. Trimming left V 0 bases short and J 5 bases short, with 8 bases between. CDR1 is SGHRS, CDR2 YFSETQ, per germline. The CDR3: CASSLGRGNEKLFF. The CDR3 DNA is TGCGCCAGCAGCTTGGGCAGGGGCAATGAAAAACTGTTTTTT.

Here the CDR3 DNA reads TGTGCCAGCAGCTCACGGACTAGCGGGACAGCAGAGCAGTACTTC. Protein product: CASSSRTSGTAEQYF. This chain connects TRBV5-4 to TRBJ2-7; 12 positions agree with TRBD2. The germline V gene has CDR1 SGHNT and CDR2 YYREEE (reference sequence). V shed 3 bases, J shed 7 bases, and the junction held 8 bases outside the gene matches. The CDR3 has 15 residues.

In its sample, this clone was seen a few times. V and J are TRBV25-1 and TRBJ1-6; weak D call: TRBD1 (5 bases). V was clipped by 4 bases and J by 10 bases, with 17 bases between them. This CDR3 is 15 amino acids long. Germline lookup yields CDR1 MGHDK and CDR2 SYGVNS. The CDR3 protein is CASSGRQRRDSPLHF. CDR3 nucleotide sequence: TGTGCCAGCAGTGGAAGACAGCGAAGAGACTCACCCCTCCACTTT.

The sample holds a few counts of this clone. V is TRBV6-1 and J is TRBJ1-6, with D unclear. CDR3 length equals 13 residues. Germline V gives CDR1 MNHNS, CDR2 SASEGT. Trimming removed 4 bases at V and 8 bases at J, with 9 bases between. The CDR3 region is CASSVDNYSPLHF. In DNA, the CDR3 is TGTGCCAGCAGTGTCGACAATTATTCACCCCTCCACTTT.

This clone was observed once. The chain couples TRBV7-9 to TRBJ1-6; 10 positions match TRBD1. J gave up 6 bases and V 5 bases, and 7 bases lay outside the gene matches. CDR3 size: 16 residues. Germline loops: CDR1 SEHNR, CDR2 FQNEAQ (reference sequence). The CDR3 bases are TGTGCCAGCAGCCCGGACAGGGGGAGCTTTAATTCACCCCTCCACTTT. This sequence encodes CASSPDRGSFNSPLHF.

The rearrangement uses TRBV19 and TRBJ1-5; D might be TRBD1 (6 bases). Germline V gives CDR1 LNHDA, CDR2 SQIVND (reference sequence). Trimming removed 2 bases from V and 0 bases from J, with 17 bases in between. There are 18 residues in the CDR3. The CDR3, as DNA: TGTGCCAGTAGTATAAGGACAGAGCGAGGAAATAGCAATCAGCCCCAGCATTTT. Protein: CASSIRTERGNSNQPQHF.

In the case of this clone: Within the sample, other DNA sequences also encode this same CDR3. This rearrangement joins TRBV28 to TRBJ1-2, with D possibly matching TRBD1 (5 bases). Between the trimmed V and J ends, which lost 2 bases and 2 bases, there was a span of 6 bases. The CDR3 spans 13 residues. CDR1 and CDR2 from the germline V gene are MDHEN and SYDVKM. The CDR3 protein is CASSLRQNYGYTF. CDR3 DNA: TGTGCCAGCAGTTTAAGACAGAACTATGGCTACACCTTC.

The chain couples TRBV5-6 to TRBJ1-3, with 8 bases matching TRBD1. The CDR3 runs 14 residues. The V and J ends lost 4 bases and 3 bases, in that order; junction bases with no gene match: 3. Germline V gene sequence: CDR1 SGHDT, CDR2 YYEEEE. This CDR3 is CASSQGALGNTIYF. CDR3 bases: TGTGCCAGCAGCCAGGGGGCGCTTGGAAACACCATATATTTT.

CDR3 in DNA: TGCGCCAGCAGCCAGGATTGGGCCTCATACGAGCAGTACGTC. As protein: CASSQDWASYEQYV. V gene TRBV5-1 combines with J gene TRBJ2-7; D not resolved. The V and J ends lost 4 bases and 4 bases respectively, with 15 bases between them. CDR1 is SGHRS, CDR2 YFSETQ, per germline. The CDR3 runs to 14 residues.

The gene calls are TRBV5-1 and TRBJ2-1, with 7 positions matching TRBD2. The CDR3 has 17 amino acids. Per germline, CDR1 SGHRS and CDR2 YFSETQ. Trimming took 5 bases from V and 8 from J; bases not matched to a gene: 19. The CDR3 region is CASRFPTSFTGGDEQFF. The CDR3 coding sequence is TGCGCCAGCAGATTTCCGACTAGCTTTACGGGTGGCGATGAGCAGTTCTTC.

The chain employs TRBV7-2 and TRBJ1-1; 7 bases line up with TRBD1. Germline values: CDR1 SGHTA, CDR2 FQGNSA. This CDR3 has 14 residues. With V trimmed by 3 bases and J by 2 bases, 3 bases remained unmatched. Here the CDR3 DNA reads TGTGCCAGCAGCTTCCAGGGGGTTAACACTGAAGCTTTCTTT. Protein sequence: CASSFQGVNTEAFF.

This clone was seen once. The chain is built from TRBV7-9 and TRBJ2-1; 8 bases are a match to TRBD1. CDR3 size: 13 residues. The germline V gene has CDR1 SEHNR and CDR2 FQNEAQ (reference sequence). Losses at the gene ends were 5 bases for V and 7 bases for J; bases not matched to a gene: 4. CDR3 protein: CASSEGQANEQFF. As DNA, the CDR3 is TGTGCCAGCAGCGAGGGACAGGCTAATGAGCAGTTCTTC.

There are a few counts of this clone. CDR3 sequence: CASSKNRGLANEKLFF. The CDR3 coding sequence is TGTGCCAGCAGTAAGAACAGGGGTTTGGCTAATGAAAAACTGTTTTTT. The chain joins TRBV2 to TRBJ1-4; TRBD1 matches at 7 bases. Germline CDR1 SNHLY, CDR2 FYNNEI. The CDR3 has 16 residues. The junction had 9 bases not matched to a gene; V was cut back by 5 bases and J by 3 bases.

This chain links TRBV2 with TRBJ2-3; 8 bases align to TRBD2. From germline, CDR1 is SNHLY and CDR2 FYNNEI. The CDR3 loop spans 14 amino acids. The ends lost 7 bases at V and 2 bases at J; junction bases unmatched: 5. The CDR3 DNA follows: TGTGCCAGCAATCGGGGGGGGCTCACAGATACGCAGTATTTT. Amino acid sequence: CASNRGGLTDTQYF.

The chain uses TRBV7-9 and TRBJ1-2, with a weak D call TRBD1 (5 bases). This CDR3 is built from 13 residues. V was pared by 3 bases and J by 6 bases, with 11 bases between. CDR1 and CDR2 from the germline V gene are SEHNR and FQNEAQ (reference sequence). The CDR3, as DNA: TGTGCCAGCAGCTTGGGGACTACGGATGGCTACACCTTC. Amino acids: CASSLGTTDGYTF. Looking up the rest from reference TRBV7-9 and TRBJ1-2 gives the full variable domain: DTGVSQNPRHKITKRGQNVTFRCDPISEHNRLYWYRQTLGQGPEFLTYFQNEAQLEKSRLLSDRFSAERPKGSFSTLEIQRTEQGDSAMYLCASSLGTTDGYTFGSGTRLTVV.

As to this clone: The sample has other DNA sequences that encode this CDR3 too. The rearrangement uses TRBV5-6 and TRBJ1-4; 9 nucleotides line up with TRBD1. CDR1 and CDR2 (germline): SGHDT, YYEEEE. The CDR3 is made up of 14 amino acids. V lost 0 bases and J lost 6; bases outside the gene matches: 0. The CDR3 sequence: CASSLGTGDEKLFF. Here the CDR3 DNA reads TGTGCCAGCAGCTTGGGGACAGGGGATGAAAAACTGTTTTTT.

This chain's CDR3 is CASSYDRATTNEKLFF. CDR3 in DNA: TGTGCCAGCAGCTACGACAGGGCTACAACTAATGAAAAACTGTTTTTT. The chain couples TRBV27 to TRBJ1-4; 7 bases fit TRBD1. Trimming at V came to 6 bases and at J to 0 bases, leaving 7 bases not matched to a gene. This CDR3 has 16 amino acids. Germline V CDR1 and CDR2: MNHEY, SMNVEV (reference sequence). Combining the CDR3 with reference TRBV27 and TRBJ1-4 gives the whole variable domain EAQVTQNPRYLITVTGKKLTVTCSQNMNHEYMSWYRQDPGLGLRQIYYSMNVEVTDKGDVPEGYKVSRKEKRNFPLILESPSPNQTSLYFCASSYDRATTNEKLFFGSGTQLSVL.

This clone was seen just once. The chain couples TRBV19 to TRBJ1-6; unclear D gene. Trimming stripped 2 bases from V and 3 bases from J, with 17 bases between. This CDR3 spans 18 amino acids. CDR1 is LNHDA and CDR2 is SQIVND in the germline V gene (reference sequence). CDR3 nucleotide sequence: TGTGCCAGTAGTATAAGGATCTGGGAGACTAACTATAATTCACCCCTCCACTTT. Protein product: CASSIRIWETNYNSPLHF.

The chain recombines TRBV6-1 with TRBJ2-3, with TRBD1 matching over 7 bases. The CDR3 totals 13 residues. Germline trimming cut 8 bases from V and 9 bases from J; bases unmatched to any gene: 11. Germline CDR1 reads MNHNS; CDR2 reads SASEGT. The CDR3 is CASLGSYRGTQYF. The CDR3 coding sequence is TGTGCCAGCCTGGGCAGTTACAGGGGAACGCAGTATTTT.